This TCR beta chain stems from a study of shared clonotypes between healthy human individuals. General study results and limits: A handful of donors showed sharing of about 4.6% of naive CD4 clonotypes. The study generally estimated greater richness for naive than memory subsets.

Per the germline V gene, CDR1 is SNHLY and CDR2 is FYNNEI. This CDR3 is built from 13 residues. Trimming pared 0 bases from V and 8 bases from J, leaving 10 bases between. The table came from immunoSEQ multiplex PCR; TCRdb's copy has only in-frame clones and leaves some out. The sample carries nearly 750,000 clones, approximately 72% recorded once. To note about this clone: Its antigen is undetermined.

This chain connects TRBV2 to TRBJ1-2, with a weak D call TRBD1 (6 bases). This sequence originates from a woman aged 30 to 39 in good health. Sequenced: memory CD4+ T cells sorted from blood. This sample's subset: CD45RA-negative fraction. The CDR3 nucleotides read TGTGCCAGCAGTGAAGCGGGGGCGGGCGGCTACACCTTC. Encoded protein: CASSEAGAGGYTF. The full variable domain, with the rest looked up from reference TRBV2 and TRBJ1-2, is EPEVTQTPSHQVTQMGQEVILRCVPISNHLYFYWYRQILGQKVEFLVSFYNNEISEKSEIFDDQFSVERPDGSNFTLKIRSTKLEDSAMYFCASSEAGAGGYTFGSGTRLTVV.